This record looks at one T cell receptor beta chain sequence and its context. What it recognizes is unknown. The sample comes from a study of cytomegalovirus exposure and HLA in healthy donors. General study findings and limits: In a later analysis, first-cohort TCR clusters were found to tend to co-occur in the approximately 120 validation repertoires. According to the study, roughly 180 TCR beta chains were cytomegalovirus-associated.

V was cut by 3 bases and J by 4 bases, with 18 bases left in between. CDR1 MGHRA and CDR2 YSYEKL come from the germline V gene. There are 16 residues in the CDR3. The method was immunoSEQ multiplex PCR; TCRdb's version includes in-frame clones alone and lacks a portion of them. The sample has approximately 300,000 clones; around 86% are singletons. The TCR was taken from a woman aged 18-29 years in good health and CMV-seronegative. V usage is TRBV4-1 and J usage is TRBJ1-2; D not resolved. The specimen was PBMCs. The CDR3 sequence is CASSQTGSLRGYGYTF. The CDR3 nucleotides read TGCGCCAGCAGCCAGACTGGGTCGCTGCGGGGCTATGGCTACACCTTC.